This is a list of T cell receptor beta chains from one sample in a study of T cells after yellow fever vaccination. TCRdb analysed the 5' RACE reads with MiXCR anew, one entry per CDR3 protein. Of hundreds of thousands of distinct CDR3 sequences listed, approximately 3.8% were seen once; the top ten hold around 24%. The input for sequencing was PBMCs, taken on the day of the yellow fever booster vaccination. The receptors stem from a man aged 18-30 years who received the YFV17D yellow fever vaccine. The CDR3 runs from the conserved cysteine through the conserved F or W. The D gene is left open where the match is weak. Clone size appears in some rows only: once, few, many, or a class for an expanded clone.

v_call: TRBV5-1
d_call: -
clone_size: few
j_call: TRBJ1-2
cdr3_aa: CASSLVPDYGYTF
cdr3_nt: TGCGCCAGCAGCTTGGTTCCCGACTATGGCTACACCTTC

v_call: TRBV5-1
d_call: -
clone_size: many
j_call: TRBJ2-7
cdr3_aa: CASSLADGSRNYEQYF
cdr3_nt: TGCGCCAGCAGCTTGGCCGATGGGTCACGCAACTACGAGCAGTACTTC

v_call: TRBV7-9
d_call: -
clone_size: many
j_call: TRBJ1-1
cdr3_aa: CASSSGRMNTEAFF
cdr3_nt: TGTGCCAGCAGCTCGGGACGGATGAACACTGAAGCTTTCTTT

v_call: TRBV3-1
d_call: -
clone_size: -
j_call: TRBJ2-6
cdr3_aa: CASSHETGASGANVLTF
cdr3_nt: TGTGCCAGCAGCCACGAGACCGGGGCGTCTGGGGCCAACGTCCTGACTTTC

v_call: TRBV29-1
d_call: -
clone_size: many
j_call: TRBJ2-3
cdr3_aa: CSVVGLAADTQYF
cdr3_nt: TGCAGCGTTGTCGGTCTCGCGGCAGATACGCAGTATTTT

v_call: TRBV7-8
d_call: TRBD1
clone_size: few
j_call: TRBJ1-2
cdr3_aa: CASSLHRQGAPGYTF
cdr3_nt: TGTGCCAGCAGCTTACACAGACAGGGGGCGCCTGGCTACACCTTC

v_call: TRBV6-5
d_call: -
clone_size: -
j_call: TRBJ1-1
cdr3_aa: CASSYRVVGTEAFF
cdr3_nt: TGTGCCAGCAGTTACAGGGTAGTGGGGACTGAAGCTTTCTTT

v_call: TRBV7-2
d_call: -
clone_size: many
j_call: TRBJ1-5
cdr3_aa: CASSGGRGREQPQHF
cdr3_nt: TGTGCCAGCAGCGGGGGGAGGGGAAGGGAACAGCCCCAGCATTTT

v_call: TRBV5-1
d_call: -
clone_size: -
j_call: TRBJ1-6
cdr3_aa: CASSRGGFDSPLHF
cdr3_nt: TGCGCCAGCAGCCGAGGGGGGTTTGATTCACCCCTCCACTTT

v_call: TRBV4-2
d_call: TRBD1
clone_size: -
j_call: TRBJ1-6
cdr3_aa: CASSQDPGTGYSPLHF
cdr3_nt: TGTGCCAGCAGCCAAGACCCCGGGACAGGGTACTCACCCCTCCACTTT

v_call: TRBV5-1
d_call: TRBD2
clone_size: few
j_call: TRBJ2-5
cdr3_aa: CASSRLAAETQYF
cdr3_nt: TGCGCCAGCAGCCGGCTAGCGGCAGAGACCCAGTACTTC

v_call: TRBV7-9
d_call: TRBD2
clone_size: -
j_call: TRBJ2-3
cdr3_aa: CASSFPRGGGLDTQYF
cdr3_nt: TGTGCCAGCAGCTTCCCCCGGGGGGGCGGTCTGGATACGCAGTATTTT

v_call: TRBV12-3/TRBV12-4
d_call: -
clone_size: -
j_call: TRBJ2-1
cdr3_aa: CASSPRADEQFF
cdr3_nt: TGTGCCAGCAGCCCAAGGGCCGATGAGCAGTTCTTC

v_call: TRBV2
d_call: TRBD1
clone_size: few
j_call: TRBJ1-5
cdr3_aa: CASSRSGGQSSNQPQHF
cdr3_nt: TGTGCCAGCAGCCGAAGTGGGGGACAGTCTAGCAATCAGCCCCAGCATTTT

v_call: TRBV6-2/TRBV6-3
d_call: TRBD2
clone_size: -
j_call: TRBJ2-3
cdr3_aa: CASSYVRGGSEDTQYF
cdr3_nt: TGTGCCAGCAGTTACGTTCGGGGGGGCAGTGAAGATACGCAGTATTTT

v_call: TRBV29-1
d_call: TRBD1
clone_size: many
j_call: TRBJ1-2
cdr3_aa: CSVEVAGTGANYGYTF
cdr3_nt: TGCAGCGTTGAAGTGGCCGGGACAGGGGCTAACTATGGCTACACCTTC

v_call: TRBV20-1
d_call: -
clone_size: many
j_call: TRBJ2-3
cdr3_aa: CSAKPLTRADTQYF
cdr3_nt: TGCAGTGCTAAACCCCTCACAAGAGCAGATACGCAGTATTTT

v_call: TRBV4-2
d_call: -
clone_size: many
j_call: TRBJ2-5
cdr3_aa: CASSQGDAEETQYF
cdr3_nt: TGTGCCAGCAGCCAGGGGGACGCGGAAGAGACCCAGTACTTC

v_call: TRBV4-2
d_call: TRBD1
clone_size: few
j_call: TRBJ1-5
cdr3_aa: CASSQAAQGRLQPQHF
cdr3_nt: TGTGCCAGCAGCCAAGCCGCACAGGGGAGGCTACAGCCCCAGCATTTT

v_call: TRBV4-2
d_call: TRBD2
clone_size: few
j_call: TRBJ2-7
cdr3_aa: CASSQGLAGGYEQYF
cdr3_nt: TGTGCCAGCAGCCAAGGACTAGCGGGGGGGTACGAGCAGTACTTC

v_call: TRBV7-9
d_call: TRBD1
clone_size: few
j_call: TRBJ1-2
cdr3_aa: CASSSRQGAIYGYTF
cdr3_nt: TGTGCCAGCAGCTCTCGACAGGGGGCAATCTATGGCTACACCTTC

v_call: TRBV29-1
d_call: -
clone_size: -
j_call: TRBJ2-7
cdr3_aa: CSVVEGYEQYF
cdr3_nt: TGCAGCGTTGTAGAGGGGTACGAGCAGTACTTC

v_call: TRBV5-4
d_call: -
clone_size: few
j_call: TRBJ2-6
cdr3_aa: CASRPGANGANVLTF
cdr3_nt: TGTGCCAGCAGGCCCGGGGCCAATGGGGCCAACGTCCTGACTTTC

v_call: TRBV7-2
d_call: -
clone_size: many
j_call: TRBJ2-5
cdr3_aa: CASSPVARETQYF
cdr3_nt: TGTGCCAGCAGTCCCGTTGCTCGAGAGACCCAGTACTTC

v_call: TRBV5-1
d_call: TRBD2
clone_size: -
j_call: TRBJ2-1
cdr3_aa: CASSLREGPYNEQFF
cdr3_nt: TGCGCCAGCAGCTTGCGGGAGGGTCCCTACAATGAGCAGTTCTTC

v_call: TRBV24-1
d_call: TRBD1
clone_size: few
j_call: TRBJ2-5
cdr3_aa: CATGTGGLETQYF
cdr3_nt: TGTGCCACCGGGACAGGGGGTTTGGAGACCCAGTACTTC

v_call: TRBV20-1
d_call: -
clone_size: -
j_call: TRBJ1-5
cdr3_aa: CSARARGSDSNQPQNF
cdr3_nt: TGCAGTGCTAGAGCTAGGGGGAGCGATAGCAATCAGCCCCAGAATTTT

v_call: TRBV29-1
d_call: -
clone_size: many
j_call: TRBJ2-2
cdr3_aa: CSVDGLGTGELFF
cdr3_nt: TGCAGCGTTGACGGCCTAGGCACCGGGGAGCTGTTTTTT

v_call: TRBV5-4
d_call: -
clone_size: -
j_call: TRBJ2-1
cdr3_aa: CASTGGGAYNEQFF
cdr3_nt: TGTGCCAGCACGGGTGGAGGGGCCTACAATGAGCAGTTCTTC

v_call: TRBV4-1
d_call: TRBD1
clone_size: many
j_call: TRBJ2-7
cdr3_aa: CASSPQVGTGPNEQYF
cdr3_nt: TGCGCCAGCAGCCCCCAAGTAGGGACAGGGCCCAACGAGCAGTACTTC

v_call: TRBV20-1
d_call: -
clone_size: -
j_call: TRBJ1-4
cdr3_aa: CSARREEKLFF
cdr3_nt: TGCAGTGCTAGGCGGGAGGAAAAACTGTTTTTT

v_call: TRBV20-1
d_call: -
clone_size: many
j_call: TRBJ2-3
cdr3_aa: CSAPDYTDTQYF
cdr3_nt: TGCAGTGCCCCGGACTACACAGATACGCAGTATTTT